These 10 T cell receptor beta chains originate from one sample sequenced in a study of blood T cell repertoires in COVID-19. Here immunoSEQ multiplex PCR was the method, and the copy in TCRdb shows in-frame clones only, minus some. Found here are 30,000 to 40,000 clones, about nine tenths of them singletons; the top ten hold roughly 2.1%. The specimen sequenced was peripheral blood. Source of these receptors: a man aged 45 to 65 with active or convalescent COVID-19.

The CDR3 sequence: CASRRGQGPTGELFF. The DNA for the CDR3 is TGTGCCAGCCGACGGGGACAGGGACCCACCGGGGAGCTGTTTTTT. The rearrangement joins TRBV25-1 to TRBJ2-2; 9 bases agree with TRBD1. Germline lookup yields CDR1 MGHDK and CDR2 SYGVNS. CDR3 size: 15 residues. V lost 8 bases to trimming and J lost 4 bases; unmatched junction nucleotides: 8.

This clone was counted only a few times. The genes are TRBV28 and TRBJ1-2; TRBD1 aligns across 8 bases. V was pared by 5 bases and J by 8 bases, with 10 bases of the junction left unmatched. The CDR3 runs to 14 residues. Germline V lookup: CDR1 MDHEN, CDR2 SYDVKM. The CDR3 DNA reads TGTGCCAGCAGTCGAGGACAGGGTGGTGCCGGCTACACCTTC. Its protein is CASSRGQGGAGYTF.

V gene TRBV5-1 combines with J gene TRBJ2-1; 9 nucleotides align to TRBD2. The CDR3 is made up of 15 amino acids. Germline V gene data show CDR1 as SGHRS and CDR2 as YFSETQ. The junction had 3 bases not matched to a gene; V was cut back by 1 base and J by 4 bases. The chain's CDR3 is CASSLLTSGYNEQFF. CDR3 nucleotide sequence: TGCGCCAGCAGCTTGTTGACTAGCGGATACAATGAGCAGTTCTTC.

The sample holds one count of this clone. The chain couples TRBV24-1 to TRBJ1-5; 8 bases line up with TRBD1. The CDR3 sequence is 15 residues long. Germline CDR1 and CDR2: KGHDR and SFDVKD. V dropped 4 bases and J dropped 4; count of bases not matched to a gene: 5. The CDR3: CATSDPRTGNQPQHF. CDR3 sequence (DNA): TGTGCCACCAGTGACCCTAGGACAGGGAATCAGCCCCAGCATTTT.

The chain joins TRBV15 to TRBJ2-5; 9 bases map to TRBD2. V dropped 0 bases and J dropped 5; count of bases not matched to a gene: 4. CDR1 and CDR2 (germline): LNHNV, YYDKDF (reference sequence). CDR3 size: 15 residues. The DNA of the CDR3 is TGTGCCACCAGCAGAGAACTAGCGGGTATTGAGACCCAGTACTTC. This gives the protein CATSRELAGIETQYF.

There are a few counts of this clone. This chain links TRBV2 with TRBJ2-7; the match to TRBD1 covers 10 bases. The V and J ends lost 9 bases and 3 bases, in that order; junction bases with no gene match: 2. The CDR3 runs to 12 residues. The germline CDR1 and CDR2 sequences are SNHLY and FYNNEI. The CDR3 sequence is CASGDRGYEQYF. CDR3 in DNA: TGTGCCAGTGGGGACAGGGGCTACGAGCAGTACTTC.

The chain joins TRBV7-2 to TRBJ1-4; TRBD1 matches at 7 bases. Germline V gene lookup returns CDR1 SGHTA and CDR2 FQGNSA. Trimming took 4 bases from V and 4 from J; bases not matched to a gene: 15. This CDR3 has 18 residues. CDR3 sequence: CASSSQPYSGQLNEKLFF. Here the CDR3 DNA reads TGTGCCAGCAGCTCCCAGCCTTATTCGGGACAGCTTAATGAAAAACTGTTTTTT.

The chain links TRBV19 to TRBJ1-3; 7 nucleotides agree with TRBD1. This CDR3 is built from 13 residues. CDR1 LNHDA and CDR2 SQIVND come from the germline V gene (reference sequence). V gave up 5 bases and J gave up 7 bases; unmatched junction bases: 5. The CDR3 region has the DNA TGTGCCAGTAGTGATCAGGGGGAGAACACCATATATTTT. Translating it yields CASSDQGENTIYF.

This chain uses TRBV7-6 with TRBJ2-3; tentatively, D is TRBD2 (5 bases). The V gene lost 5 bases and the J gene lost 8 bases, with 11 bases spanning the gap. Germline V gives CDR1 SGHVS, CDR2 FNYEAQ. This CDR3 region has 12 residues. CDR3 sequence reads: CASSTSGGTQYF. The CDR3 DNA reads TGTGCCAGCAGCACCAGCGGAGGTACGCAGTATTTT.

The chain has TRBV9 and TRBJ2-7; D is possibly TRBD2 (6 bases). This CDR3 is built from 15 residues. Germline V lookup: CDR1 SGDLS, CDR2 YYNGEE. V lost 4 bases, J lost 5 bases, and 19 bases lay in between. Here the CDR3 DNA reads TGTGCCAGCAGCCGCTCCCCTGGGGGACTGGACGAGCAGTACTTC. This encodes CASSRSPGGLDEQYF.